This T cell receptor beta chain is drawn from a study of technical replicates of blood from a handful of donors. Only in-frame clones appear in the TCRdb table, and some are missing; sequencing was by immunoSEQ multiplex PCR. The sample holds some 64,000 clones, almost 95% seen once. There are 16 residues in the CDR3. V was clipped by 3 bases and J by 1 base; unmatched bases: 7. CDR1 is GTSNPN and CDR2 is SVGIG in the germline V gene (reference sequence). The receptor was derived from a human donor in good health. Some clones in this sample may be carry-over from other donors' samples. Sequencing was done on a sample of PBMCs. This rearrangement joins TRBV30 to TRBJ2-1, with 9 bases that match TRBD1. This chain's CDR3 is CAWRHPDRGSYNEQFF. Written as DNA, the CDR3 is TGTGCCTGGAGGCACCCGGACAGGGGATCCTACAATGAGCAGTTCTTC.